This entry lists 3 T cell receptor beta chains sequenced from one sample in a study of blood T cell repertoires in COVID-19. TCRdb keeps only in-frame clones here, not all; method: immunoSEQ multiplex PCR. The sample contains about 95,000 clones, under 90% of which appear only once. Specimen: peripheral blood. The receptors come from a man aged 60 to 75 with COVID-19, enrolled during active disease.

This clone appeared a single time. The chain recombines TRBV4-1 with TRBJ2-1; the match to TRBD2 covers 14 bases. The junction had 9 bases not matched to a gene; V was cut back by 0 bases and J by 2 bases. Germline CDR1 and CDR2: MGHRA and YSYEKL. The CDR3 covers 20 residues. The CDR3, as DNA: TGCGCCAGCAGCCAAGATTGGAAGTTGACTAGCGGGAGGGCCTACAATGAGCAGTTCTTC. This codes for CASSQDWKLTSGRAYNEQFF.

The genes are TRBV5-1 and TRBJ2-7, with 8 bases identical to TRBD2. Trimming took 4 bases from V and 2 from J; bases not matched to a gene: 5. The CDR3 spans 14 residues. Germline V gene sequence: CDR1 SGHRS, CDR2 YFSETQ. CDR3 sequence: CASSPEAGAYEQYF. CDR3 bases: TGCGCCAGCAGCCCCGAAGCGGGGGCCTACGAGCAGTACTTC.

This chain links TRBV9 with TRBJ2-5, with 7 bases aligning to TRBD1. This CDR3 contains 15 residues. Trimming removed 0 bases from V and 5 bases from J; junction bases left unmatched: 7. Germline V gives CDR1 SGDLS, CDR2 YYNGEE. The CDR3 spells CASSVAPTGDETQYF. CDR3 DNA: TGTGCCAGCAGCGTAGCCCCTACAGGGGATGAGACCCAGTACTTC.